These 11 T cell receptor beta chains were all obtained from the same sample, sequenced in a study of OX40 agonist ivuxolimab in advanced cancers. Library generation was performed with the immunoSEQ multiplex PCR assay. TCRdb obtained this table from immuneACCESS and retained in-frame rearrangements with V and J assigned. These tables miss some clones; where compared with another copy, unresolved V genes account for less than half of the shortfall, and the remainder is unexplained. A total of 25,000 to 30,000 clones appear in this sample, about 88% of them only once. The ten largest account for roughly a fifth of the sample. Sequencing was performed on CD4+ or CD8+ T cells sorted from blood, taken in a trial of the OX40 agonist ivuxolimab. These receptors all stem from an adult with an advanced solid tumor such as melanoma, head and neck, liver or kidney cancer.

As concerns this clone: This may come from a read error, since a much larger clone is one base off. Other DNA sequences of this sample code for an identical CDR3. V is TRBV7-9 and J is TRBJ2-1, with 8 bases that match TRBD2. The V gene end was trimmed by 5 bases and the J gene end by 0 bases; junction bases not matched to a gene: 6. From germline, CDR1 is SEHNR and CDR2 FQNEAQ (reference sequence). The CDR3 covers 16 residues. CDR3 bases: TGTGCCAGCAGCCTAGAACTAGCGGACTCCTACAATGAGCAGTTCTTC. Amino acid sequence: CASSLELADSYNEQFF.

The J gene is TRBJ2-7, the V gene TRBV28; TRBD1 is a possible D gene (6 bases). Germline loops: CDR1 MDHEN, CDR2 SYDVKM. CDR3 length equals 15 residues. The germline V and J ends were trimmed by 2 bases and 3 bases, with 14 bases remaining between them. CDR3 sequence reads: CASSLTSDSNYEQYF. The CDR3 nucleotides read TGTGCCAGCAGTTTAACCTCGGACAGCAACTACGAGCAGTACTTC.

The rearrangement links TRBV7-8 to TRBJ2-5, with a tentative D call TRBD2 (6 bases). This CDR3 spans 13 amino acids. Germline-derived CDR1 and CDR2 are SGHVS and FQNEAQ. The V gene lost 7 bases and the J gene lost 0 bases, with 9 bases spanning the gap. As DNA, the CDR3 is TGTGCCAGCACCTCGGGGGACCAAGAGACCCAGTACTTC. Translation: CASTSGDQETQYF.

About this clone: The junction and the germline gene differ at one end; a read error may be behind it. This sequence joins TRBV7-9 and TRBJ2-1, with D tentatively TRBD1 or TRBD2 (6 bases each). The CDR3 covers 12 residues. Germline V gives CDR1 SEHNR, CDR2 FQNEAQ (reference sequence). The CDR3 reads CANSSGANEQFF. The CDR3 DNA is TGTGCCAACAGCTCGGGGGCGAATGAGCAGTTCTTC.

The chain employs TRBV27 and TRBJ2-7; D perhaps matches TRBD2 (7 bases). Germline V gene data show CDR1 as MNHEY and CDR2 as SMNVEV (reference sequence). V was pared by 6 bases and J by 3 bases, with 15 bases between. The CDR3 loop spans 14 amino acids. The CDR3 loop reads CASRPGGGVYEQYF. CDR3 DNA: TGTGCCAGCAGGCCGGGGGGCGGTGTCTACGAGCAGTACTTC.

The chain recombines TRBV4-1 with TRBJ1-1, with D unresolved. The germline CDR1 and CDR2 sequences are MGHRA and YSYEKL. This CDR3 spans 13 amino acids. The V end lost 4 bases, the J end lost 4 bases, and 10 bases lay between the germline ends. The CDR3 DNA is TGCGCCAGCAGCCTCCAGTTGGGCACTGAAGCTTTCTTT. Residues: CASSLQLGTEAFF.

This clone was seen a handful of times. The chain couples TRBV19 to TRBJ2-6, with D perhaps matching TRBD1 (6 bases). Germline CDR1 LNHDA, CDR2 SQIVND (reference sequence). The CDR3 covers 16 residues. V was trimmed by 5 bases and J by 2 bases, leaving 13 bases between them. In DNA form, the CDR3 reads TGTGCCAGTAGTGCCCCACAGGGTACTGGGGCCAACGTCCTGACTTTC. This codes for CASSAPQGTGANVLTF.

The V gene is TRBV28, the J gene TRBJ1-2; no definite D call. CDR1 and CDR2 (germline): MDHEN, SYDVKM. Trimming pared 5 bases from V and 3 bases from J, leaving 16 bases between. The length of the CDR3 is 15 residues. This CDR3 reads CASSQPREVDYGYTF. In DNA form, the CDR3 reads TGTGCCAGCAGTCAACCTCGGGAGGTCGACTATGGCTACACCTTC.

CDR3 nucleotide sequence: TGTGCCAGCAGTTCCACCTACGAGCAGTACTTC. Its translation is CASSSTYEQYF. The J gene is TRBJ2-7, the V gene TRBV6-6; D unclear. The germline V gene has CDR1 MNHNY and CDR2 SVGAGI (reference sequence). V lost 4 bases and J lost 2, with 3 bases in between. This CDR3 region has 11 residues.

V is TRBV6-5 and J is TRBJ2-7, with D unresolved. Germline V CDR1 and CDR2: MNHEY, SVGAGI. The V and J ends lost 2 bases and 3 bases respectively, with 2 bases between them. The CDR3 loop spans 11 amino acids. The CDR3 nucleotides are TGTGCCAGCAGTTACCGCTACGAGCAGTACTTC. Its protein product is CASSYRYEQYF.

This clone was seen more than once but under ten times. V and J are TRBV4-2 and TRBJ2-7; D perhaps matches TRBD1 (6 bases). The CDR3 is 15 residues long. Germline CDR1 is LGHNA and CDR2 is YNFKEQ. V was cut by 0 bases and J by 0 bases, with 9 bases left in between. The CDR3 bases are TGTGCCAGCAGCCAAGAGGGGGCCTCCTCCTACGAGCAGTACTTC. It specifies CASSQEGASSYEQYF.